The sequence of this T cell receptor (beta chain) was determined in a study of siplizumab effects on memory and regulatory T cells. Study findings and constraints: Unstimulated naive T cells seemed to show more diversity than memory cells did, and they also seemed to be among the major contributors to the alloresponse. A minor fraction of alloreactive clones, and no more, mapped to unstimulated subsets. Whether the proliferating Tregs (from siplizumab cultures) were suppressive was not confirmed. Under siplizumab, alloreactive sequences traced to unstimulated CD4+ memory cells were significantly reduced.

As to this clone: The antigen is undetermined.

Trimming removed 4 bases at V and 3 bases at J, with 10 bases between. There are 13 residues in the CDR3. Per germline, CDR1 SGHTA and CDR2 FQGNSA. Assay: immunoSEQ multiplex PCR; the TCRdb copy retains only in-frame clones and omits some. The table shows approximately 100,000 clones, with around 90% occurring only once. This sequence originates from a human donor in good health. Sequencing was performed on non-Treg CD4+ T cells sorted from blood. The rearrangement links TRBV7-2 to TRBJ2-7, with D perhaps TRBD2 (6 bases). The CDR3 loop is CASSYRGSYEQYF. DNA of the CDR3: TGTGCCAGCAGCTATCGGGGGAGCTACGAGCAGTACTTC.